The 7 T cell receptor beta chains presented below share a single source sample, sequenced in a study of CD8+CD57+ T cells in acquired aplastic anemia. The study profiled TCR beta VDJ and CDR3 using genomic DNA as template. TCRdb used MiXCR to reprocess the reads, holding one entry per CDR3 protein. The sample lists 120,000 or so distinct CDR3 sequences, almost 40% seen once, with about 3% in the top ten. Patients picked for sequencing had shown CD8+CD57+ cell expansion detected by flow cytometry. Material for sequencing was sorted CD4+, CD8+, or CD8+CD57+ T cells (not recorded which) from PBMCs. The receptors were gathered from a human donor with aplastic anemia.

This clonotype has only a few counts. The rearrangement joins TRBV18 to TRBJ2-5; 11 positions match TRBD1. Germline V CDR1 and CDR2: KGHSH, LQKENI. This CDR3 spans 16 amino acids. Trimming took 3 bases from V and 5 from J; bases not matched to a gene: 8. CDR3 amino acids: CASSPSDRGLGETQYF. CDR3 nucleotide sequence: TGTGCCAGCTCACCCTCGGACAGGGGGCTCGGGGAGACCCAGTACTTC.

This clonotype has a count of ten or more. The gene calls are TRBV4-1 and TRBJ2-3; D unresolved. Germline V gene lookup returns CDR1 MGHRA and CDR2 YSYEKL. Trimming pared 1 base from V and 1 base from J, leaving 9 bases between. This CDR3 region has 15 residues. The CDR3 sequence: CASSQGDGGTDTQYF. Written as DNA, the CDR3 is TGCGCCAGCAGCCAAGGCGATGGGGGCACAGATACGCAGTATTTT.

With regard to this clonotype: With a much larger clone just one base away, this may be a read error. Since no conserved phenylalanine or tryptophan closes the CDR3, a read error is the likely cause. V is TRBV5-6 and J is TRBJ1-1; D is unresolved. Germline V CDR1 and CDR2: SGHDT, YYEEEE. Trimming stripped 5 bases from V and 1 base from J, with 15 bases between. This CDR3 is built from 15 residues. The CDR3 is CASSPGLGRNTEAFL. In nucleotides, the CDR3 is TGTGCCAGCAGTCCTGGACTTGGGAGGAACACTGAAGCTTTCCTT.

The rearrangement uses TRBV29-1 and TRBJ2-7; no reliable D call. Per germline, CDR1 SQVTM and CDR2 ANQGSEA. The CDR3 has 12 amino acids. V was pared by 4 bases and J by 2 bases, with 9 bases between. The CDR3 DNA sequence: TGCAGCGTTGGCGACGGAACCTACGAGCAGTACTTC. This codes for CSVGDGTYEQYF.

This clonotype was seen ten or more times. The chain recombines TRBV7-9 with TRBJ1-5; D gene unclear. V was clipped by 5 bases and J by 0 bases, with 8 bases between them. The germline gives CDR1 SEHNR, CDR2 FQNEAQ (reference sequence). The CDR3 covers 14 residues. CDR3 DNA: TGTGCCAGCAGCCCTCACTATAGCAATCAGCCCCAGCATTTT. Protein product: CASSPHYSNQPQHF. Full variable domain (remainder filled in from reference TRBV7-9 and TRBJ1-5): DTGVSQNPRHKITKRGQNVTFRCDPISEHNRLYWYRQTLGQGPEFLTYFQNEAQLEKSRLLSDRFSAERPKGSFSTLEIQRTEQGDSAMYLCASSPHYSNQPQHFGDGTRLSIL.

With regard to this clonotype: Mismatch with germline at one junction end may stem from a read error. V is TRBV14 and J is TRBJ2-5; 7 positions match TRBD2. Germline values: CDR1 SGHDN, CDR2 FVKESK. The CDR3 runs 14 residues. The CDR3: CASTSRGGQETQYF. CDR3 nucleotide sequence: TGTGCTAGCACCTCCCGCGGGGGACAAGAGACCCAGTACTTC.

V usage is TRBV7-9 and J usage is TRBJ1-1; 8 bases map to TRBD1. Germline V lookup: CDR1 SEHNR, CDR2 FQNEAQ (reference sequence). V lost 2 bases and J lost 5; bases outside the gene matches: 4. The CDR3 spans 14 residues. Written as DNA, the CDR3 is TGTGCCAGCAGCTTACAGGGGGCGGATACTGAAGCTTTCTTT. Translating gives CASSLQGADTEAFF.